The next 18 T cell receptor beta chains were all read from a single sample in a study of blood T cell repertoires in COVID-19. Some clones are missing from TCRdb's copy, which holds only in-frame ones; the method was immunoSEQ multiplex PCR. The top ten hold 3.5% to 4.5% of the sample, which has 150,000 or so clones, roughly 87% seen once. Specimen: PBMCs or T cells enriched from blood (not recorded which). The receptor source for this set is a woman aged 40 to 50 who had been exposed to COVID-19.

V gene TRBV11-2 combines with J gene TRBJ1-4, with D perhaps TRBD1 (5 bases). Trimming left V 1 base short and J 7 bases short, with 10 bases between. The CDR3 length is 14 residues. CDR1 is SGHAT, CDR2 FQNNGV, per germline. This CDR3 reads CASSLVPRGEKLFF. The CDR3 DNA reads TGTGCCAGCAGCTTAGTTCCTAGGGGTGAAAAACTGTTTTTT.

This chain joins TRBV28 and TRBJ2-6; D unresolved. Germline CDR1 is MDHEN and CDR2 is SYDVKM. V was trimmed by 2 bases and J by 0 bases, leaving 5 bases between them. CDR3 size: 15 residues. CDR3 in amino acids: CASSLTSSGANVLTF. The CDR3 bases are TGTGCCAGCAGTTTAACAAGCTCTGGGGCCAACGTCCTGACTTTC.

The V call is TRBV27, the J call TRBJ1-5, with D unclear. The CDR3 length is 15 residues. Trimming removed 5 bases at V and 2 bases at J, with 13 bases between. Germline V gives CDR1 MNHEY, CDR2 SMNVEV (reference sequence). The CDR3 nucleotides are TGTGCCAGCAGTCTTCTTGGGCTCGGCAATCAGCCCCAGCATTTT. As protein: CASSLLGLGNQPQHF.

This CDR3 reads CASSYDGTSGIGEYF. The CDR3, as DNA: TGTGCCAGCAGTTACGACGGGACTAGCGGGATCGGAGAGTACTTC. The V gene is TRBV6-2 or TRBV6-3, the J gene TRBJ2-7; the match to TRBD2 covers 13 bases. The germline CDR1 and CDR2 sequences are MNHEY and SVGEGT. Trimming cost V 2 bases and J 11 bases; bases outside gene matches: 9. The CDR3 extends over 15 amino acids.

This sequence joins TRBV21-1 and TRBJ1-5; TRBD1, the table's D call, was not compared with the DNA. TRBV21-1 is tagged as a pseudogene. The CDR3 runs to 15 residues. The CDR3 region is CARPGTGPSEGPQHF. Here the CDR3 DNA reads TGTGCCAGACCCGGGACAGGTCCGTCCGAGGGGCCCCAGCATTTT.

The CDR3 nucleotides are TGTGCCAGCAGTTTATTCCTTGGGACTAGCGGGGTTCTTCCGAGCACAGATACGCAGTATTTT. Translation: CASSLFLGTSGVLPSTDTQYF. The V and J genes are TRBV27 and TRBJ2-3, with 13 bases fitting TRBD2. With V trimmed by 1 base and J by 0 bases, 13 bases remained unmatched. Germline CDR1 reads MNHEY; CDR2 reads SMNVEV (reference sequence). The CDR3 is 21 residues long.

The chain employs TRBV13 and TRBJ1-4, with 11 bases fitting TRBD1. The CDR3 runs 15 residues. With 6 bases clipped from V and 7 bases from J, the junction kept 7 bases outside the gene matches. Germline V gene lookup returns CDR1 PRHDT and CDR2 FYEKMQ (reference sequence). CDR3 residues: CASRATGQGGEKLFF. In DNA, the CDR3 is TGTGCCAGCAGAGCAACGGGACAGGGGGGTGAAAAACTGTTTTTT.

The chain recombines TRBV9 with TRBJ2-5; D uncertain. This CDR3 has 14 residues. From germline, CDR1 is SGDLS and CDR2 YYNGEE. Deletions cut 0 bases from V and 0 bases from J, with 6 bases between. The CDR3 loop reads CASSVALYQETQYF. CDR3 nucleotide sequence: TGTGCCAGCAGCGTAGCTCTGTACCAAGAGACCCAGTACTTC.

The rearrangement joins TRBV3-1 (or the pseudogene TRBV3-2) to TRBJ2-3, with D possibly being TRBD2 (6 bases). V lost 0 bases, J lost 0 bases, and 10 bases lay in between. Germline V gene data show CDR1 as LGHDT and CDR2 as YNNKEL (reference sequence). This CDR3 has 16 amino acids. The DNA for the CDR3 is TGTGCCAGCAGCCAAGACCCCGGGAGAAGCACAGATACGCAGTATTTT. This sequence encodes CASSQDPGRSTDTQYF.

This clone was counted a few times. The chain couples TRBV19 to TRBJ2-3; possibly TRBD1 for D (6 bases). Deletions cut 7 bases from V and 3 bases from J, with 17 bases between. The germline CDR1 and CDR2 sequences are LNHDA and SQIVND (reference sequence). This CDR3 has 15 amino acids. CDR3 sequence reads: CASTPSWGPTDTQYF. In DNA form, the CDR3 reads TGTGCCAGTACCCCTAGCTGGGGGCCAACAGATACGCAGTATTTT.

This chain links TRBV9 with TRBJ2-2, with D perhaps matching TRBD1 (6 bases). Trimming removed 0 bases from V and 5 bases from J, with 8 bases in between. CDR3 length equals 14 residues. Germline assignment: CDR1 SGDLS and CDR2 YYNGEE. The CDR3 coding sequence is TGTGCCAGCAGCGTAGGGCAGGGGACCGGGGAGCTGTTTTTT. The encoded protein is CASSVGQGTGELFF.

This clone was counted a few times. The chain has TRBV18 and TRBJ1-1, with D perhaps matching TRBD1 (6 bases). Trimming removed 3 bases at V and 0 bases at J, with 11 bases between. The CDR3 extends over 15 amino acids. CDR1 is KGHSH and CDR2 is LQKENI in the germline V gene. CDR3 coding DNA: TGTGCCAGCTCACCGTCGACAGGATTGAACACTGAAGCTTTCTTT. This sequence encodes CASSPSTGLNTEAFF.

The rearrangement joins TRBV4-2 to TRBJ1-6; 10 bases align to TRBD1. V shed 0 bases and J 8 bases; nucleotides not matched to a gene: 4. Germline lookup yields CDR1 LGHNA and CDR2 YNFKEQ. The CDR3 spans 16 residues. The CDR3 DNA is TGTGCCAGCAGCCAAGACCGGACAGGGGGTTATTCACCCCTCCACTTT. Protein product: CASSQDRTGGYSPLHF.

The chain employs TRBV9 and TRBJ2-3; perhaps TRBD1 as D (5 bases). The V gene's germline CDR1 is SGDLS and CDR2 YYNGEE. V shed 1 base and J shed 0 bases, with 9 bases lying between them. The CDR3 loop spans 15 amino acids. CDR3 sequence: CASSVLGASTDTQYF. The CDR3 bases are TGTGCCAGCAGCGTATTAGGGGCGAGCACAGATACGCAGTATTTT.

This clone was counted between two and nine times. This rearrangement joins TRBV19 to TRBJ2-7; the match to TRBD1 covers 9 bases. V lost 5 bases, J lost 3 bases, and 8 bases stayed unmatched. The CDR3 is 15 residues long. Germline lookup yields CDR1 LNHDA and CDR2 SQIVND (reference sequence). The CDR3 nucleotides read TGTGCCAGTAGTCCCCGGACAGGGGAGAGCTACGAGCAGTACTTC. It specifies CASSPRTGESYEQYF.

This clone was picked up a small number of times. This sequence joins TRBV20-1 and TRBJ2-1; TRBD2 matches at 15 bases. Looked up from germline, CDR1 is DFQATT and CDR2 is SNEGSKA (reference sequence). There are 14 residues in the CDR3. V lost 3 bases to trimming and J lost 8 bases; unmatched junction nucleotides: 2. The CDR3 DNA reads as TGCAGTGCTAGTGGACTAGCGGGAGGGCATGAGCAGTTCTTC. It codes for CSASGLAGGHEQFF.

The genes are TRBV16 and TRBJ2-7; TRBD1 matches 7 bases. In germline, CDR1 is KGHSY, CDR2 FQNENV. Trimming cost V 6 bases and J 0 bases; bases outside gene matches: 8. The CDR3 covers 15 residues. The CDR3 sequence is CASSQGQVSSYEQYF. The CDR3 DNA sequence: TGTGCCAGCAGTCAAGGACAGGTGAGCTCCTACGAGCAGTACTTC.

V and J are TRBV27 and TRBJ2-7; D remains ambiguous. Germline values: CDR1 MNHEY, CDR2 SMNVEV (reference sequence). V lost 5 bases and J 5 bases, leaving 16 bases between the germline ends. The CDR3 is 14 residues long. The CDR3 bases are TGTGCCAGCAGTCCCCGAGTCCCCCTCCACGAGCAGTACTTC. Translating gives CASSPRVPLHEQYF.